The entry below gives a single T cell receptor beta chain sequence along with its context. The source of the sample is a study of blood T cell repertoires in COVID-19. On the study more broadly: Samples representing acute and convalescent COVID-19 were sourced from the United States, Italy and Spain. Nucleic acid was either cDNA or gDNA, and it came from T cells, B-cell-depleted T cells, or PBMCs.

Per the authors' pipeline: Reference gene primer amplification in the assay estimated nucleated cell counts. Clones were sequenced by immunoSEQ multiplex PCR, and TCRdb holds only the in-frame ones, with some missing. The V and J calls and clone size are taken from that table; D and trimming were inferred from the DNA. The sample holds 310,000 or so clones, approximately 85% seen once. V gave up 5 bases and J gave up 6 bases, with 14 bases separating them. The germline V gene encodes CDR1 GTSNPN and CDR2 SVGIG (reference sequence). CDR3 length: 12 residues. The V and J genes are TRBV30 and TRBJ2-7; D gene ambiguous. Material for sequencing was peripheral blood. The sequence was collected from a woman aged 45-65 years with acute or convalescent COVID-19. CDR3 sequence (DNA): TGTGCCTGGGGTACTATGGGTCGCGAGCAGTACTTC. Translating gives CAWGTMGREQYF. Supplemented by reference TRBV30 and TRBJ2-7, the full variable domain reads SQTIHQWPATLVQPVGSPLSLECTVEGTSNPNLYWYRQAAGRGLQLLFYSVGIGQISSEVPQNLSASRPQDRQFILSSKKLLLSDSGFYLCAWGTMGREQYFGPGTRLTVT.